The 15 T cell receptor beta chains in this list originate from one sample, sequenced in a study of PD-L1 blockade in urothelial cancer. The protocol was immunoSEQ multiplex PCR, while the TCRdb copy is restricted to in-frame clones and leaves out a portion. In the table there are 120,000 or so clones, about 84% of which are singletons. Documented time point: peripheral blood 6 weeks after treatment start. The specimen comprised PBMCs, sampled around atezolizumab (anti-PD-L1) treatment. The receptors come from a man over 45 with urothelial cancer.

The genes are TRBV10-3 and TRBJ2-1, with TRBD2 matching over 7 bases. From germline, CDR1 is ENHRY and CDR2 SYGVKD. V trimming: 0 bases; J trimming: 0 bases; junction bases outside the gene matches: 5. This CDR3 is 17 amino acids long. CDR3 nucleotide sequence: TGTGCCATCAGTGAGTCGGCGGGAGCCCCCTCCTACAATGAGCAGTTCTTC. Translated: CAISESAGAPSYNEQFF.

The chain has TRBV28 and TRBJ1-1; no clear D gene. This CDR3 has 13 residues. CDR1 and CDR2 (germline): MDHEN, SYDVKM. Trimming removed 8 bases from V and 1 base from J, with 11 bases in between. CDR3: CASSTLPNTEAFF. In DNA form, the CDR3 reads TGTGCCAGCTCGACATTACCGAACACTGAAGCTTTCTTT. The full variable domain, its missing parts supplied by reference TRBV28 and TRBJ1-1, is DVKVTQSSRYLVKRTGEKVFLECVQDMDHENMFWYRQDPGLGLRLIYFSYDVKMKEKGDIPEGYSVSREKKERFSLILESASTNQTSMYLCASSTLPNTEAFFGQGTRLTVV.

The chain uses TRBV28 and TRBJ1-6; no clear D. Germline V gene sequence: CDR1 MDHEN, CDR2 SYDVKM. The CDR3 contains 14 residues. Trimming removed 5 bases from V and 10 bases from J, with 15 bases in between. CDR3 nucleotides: TGTGCCAGCAGTCCCAACACGAGGCGGTCACCCCTCCACTTT. It translates to CASSPNTRRSPLHF.

This clone was detected a few times. This chain joins TRBV6-5 and TRBJ1-6; perhaps TRBD1 as D (5 bases). The CDR3 sequence is 14 residues long. Germline lookup yields CDR1 MNHEY and CDR2 SVGAGI. V dropped 2 bases and J dropped 8 bases, with 10 bases sitting between them. CDR3 nucleotide sequence: TGTGCCAGCAGTTACAGGGACTCCCATTCACCCCTCCACTTT. Protein sequence: CASSYRDSHSPLHF.

For this clone: The sample carries other DNA sequences with the same CDR3. V gene TRBV11-2 combines with J gene TRBJ1-1; possible D gene TRBD1, 6 bases. V was pared by 2 bases and J by 1 base, with 8 bases between. Per the germline V gene, CDR1 is SGHAT and CDR2 is FQNNGV. The CDR3 covers 14 residues. CDR3 sequence (DNA): TGTGCCAGCAGCTTACGAGGGGGGAACACTGAAGCTTTCTTT. Its translation is CASSLRGGNTEAFF. Variable domain in full (rest from reference TRBV11-2 and TRBJ1-1): EAGVAQSPRYKIIEKRQSVAFWCNPISGHATLYWYQQILGQGPKLLIQFQNNGVVDDSQLPKDRFSAERLKGVDSTLKIQPAKLEDSAVYLCASSLRGGNTEAFFGQGTRLTVV.

This rearrangement joins TRBV5-1 to TRBJ1-4; the D is unclear. This CDR3 contains 14 residues. From germline, CDR1 is SGHRS and CDR2 YFSETQ. V was clipped by 2 bases and J by 3 bases, with 8 bases between them. CDR3 bases: TGCGCCAGCAGCTTATTCACGGCTAATGAAAAACTGTTTTTT. Its translation is CASSLFTANEKLFF.

The V and J genes are TRBV6-5 and TRBJ1-1; possibly TRBD1 for D (6 bases). Trimming pared 2 bases from V and 1 base from J, leaving 14 bases between. CDR3 size: 16 residues. The germline gives CDR1 MNHEY, CDR2 SVGAGI. The CDR3 spells CASSYVVGAKNTEAFF. In DNA, the CDR3 is TGTGCCAGCAGTTACGTTGTGGGGGCCAAGAACACTGAAGCTTTCTTT.

The chain has TRBV5-5 and TRBJ2-1; 7 bases agree with TRBD1. The CDR3 totals 17 residues. V was pared by 0 bases and J by 1 base, with 7 bases of the junction left unmatched. Germline V lookup: CDR1 SGHKS, CDR2 YYEKEE (reference sequence). Written as DNA, the CDR3 is TGTGCCAGCAGCTTGGATTGGGACAGACTTTCCTACAATGAGCAGTTCTTC. This gives the protein CASSLDWDRLSYNEQFF. The whole variable domain, filled in from reference TRBV5-5 and TRBJ2-1, reads DAGVTQSPTHLIKTRGQQVTLRCSPISGHKSVSWYQQVLGQGPQFIFQYYEKEERGRGNFPDRFSARQFPNYSSELNVNALLLGDSALYLCASSLDWDRLSYNEQFFGPGTRLTVL.

J is TRBJ1-4 and V is TRBV28; 8 bases line up with TRBD1. CDR1 MDHEN and CDR2 SYDVKM come from the germline V gene. The J segment lost 8 bases and the V segment lost 7 bases, leaving 9 bases of the junction unmatched. The CDR3 consists of 14 residues. The CDR3: CASTSGTGGEKLFF. As DNA, the CDR3 is TGTGCCAGCACTTCCGGGACAGGCGGCGAAAAACTGTTTTTT.

The genes are TRBV6-4 and TRBJ2-5, with 11 bases lining up with TRBD2. The CDR3 sequence is 14 residues long. The germline V gene has CDR1 MRHNA and CDR2 SNTAGT. Trimming at V came to 5 bases and at J to 4 bases, leaving 3 bases not matched to a gene. The CDR3 DNA follows: TGTGCCAGCAGTCCAACTAGCGGGGGAGAGACCCAGTACTTC. This sequence encodes CASSPTSGGETQYF.

The chain joins TRBV9 to TRBJ2-1; maybe TRBD2 (6 bases). Trimming cost V 3 bases and J 9 bases, with 25 bases left between them. Germline V gene lookup returns CDR1 SGDLS and CDR2 YYNGEE. CDR3 length: 17 amino acids. CDR3 protein: CASSDAYSGNDNGEQFF. The CDR3 DNA follows: TGTGCCAGCAGCGATGCTTATAGCGGAAACGACAACGGTGAGCAGTTCTTC.

A word on this clone: The same CDR3 also results from other DNA sequences found in this sample. The CDR3 is CASSLRGASTDTQYF. In DNA form, the CDR3 reads TGTGCCAGCAGTTTACGCGGAGCTAGCACAGATACGCAGTATTTT. The V and J genes are TRBV27 and TRBJ2-3; D is ambiguous. Trimming removed 2 bases at V and 0 bases at J, with 9 bases between. Per the germline V gene, CDR1 is MNHEY and CDR2 is SMNVEV (reference sequence). The CDR3 is 15 amino acids.

The CDR3 bases are TGTGCCAGCAGCTTAGCCTTGGACAGGGGCAGTGATGAGCAGTTCTTC. Protein sequence: CASSLALDRGSDEQFF. The chain carries TRBV7-8 and TRBJ2-1, with TRBD1 matching over 9 bases. With 0 bases clipped from V and 8 bases from J, the junction kept 8 bases outside the gene matches. CDR1 and CDR2 (germline): SGHVS, FQNEAQ. The CDR3 is made up of 16 amino acids. Full variable domain (rest looked up from reference TRBV7-8 and TRBJ2-1): GAGVSQSPRYKVAKRGQDVALRCDPISGHVSLFWYQQALGQGPEFLTYFQNEAQLDKSGLPSDRFFAERPEGSVSTLKIQRTQQEDSAVYLCASSLALDRGSDEQFFGPGTRLTVL.

The CDR3 sequence is CASSLSGSIPTDTQYF. CDR3 coding DNA: TGTGCCAGCAGCTTAAGCGGGAGTATACCCACAGATACGCAGTATTTT. The V and J genes are TRBV25-1 and TRBJ2-3; 8 nucleotides match TRBD2. CDR1 is MGHDK and CDR2 is SYGVNS in the germline V gene. CDR3 length: 16 amino acids. Trimming cost V 6 bases and J 2 bases; bases outside gene matches: 10.

The V and J genes are TRBV28 and TRBJ2-1, with TRBD2 matching 8 bases. CDR3 length equals 15 residues. V shed 6 bases and J 5 bases; nucleotides not matched to a gene: 9. Germline CDR1 MDHEN, CDR2 SYDVKM. CDR3: CASSPREALNNEQFF. The CDR3 nucleotides read TGTGCCAGCAGCCCGCGGGAGGCCCTGAACAATGAGCAGTTCTTC.